The T cell receptor beta chain under discussion was sequenced for a study of vaccination effects on CD4 cells after COVID-19. Study information: Vaccine administered to participants consisted of two doses of either BNT162b2 or mRNA-1273. The study, taken as a whole, reports: Early timepoints after infection were absent, and convalescent patients were few in the study. Common cold coronaviruses were cross-recognized by only 1 of 255 vaccine-induced clones in healthy vaccinees. Late post-vaccination samples showed marked contraction of infection- and vaccine-induced clones.

Turning to this clone: What it binds is unknown.

Within the ViraFEST assay, antigen-specific CD4+ T cells underwent expansion with viral peptide pools prior to sequencing. On day 10 of culture, CD4+ T cells were separated out. Nucleocapsid antibodies stayed negative before and after vaccination, showing no earlier SARS-CoV-2 infection. Trimming cost V 5 bases and J 9 bases; bases outside gene matches: 7. Germline CDR1 is SGHDT and CDR2 is YYEEEE. This CDR3 contains 15 residues. The repertoire was sequenced with immunoSEQ multiplex PCR; TCRdb's copy has only in-frame clones and lacks some. The table shows 55,000 to 80,000 clones, with 75% to 85% occurring only once.

The sample here was CD4+ T cells from PBMCs cultured with SARS-CoV-2 spike peptides, taken before COVID-19 vaccination. The sequence was obtained from a human donor who received a COVID-19 vaccine. The rearrangement links TRBV5-6 to TRBJ2-4; TRBD2 matches at 14 bases. The CDR3 here is CASSSGLAGVGIQYF. CDR3 DNA sequence: TGTGCCAGCAGTTCGGGACTAGCGGGGGTTGGCATTCAGTACTTC.